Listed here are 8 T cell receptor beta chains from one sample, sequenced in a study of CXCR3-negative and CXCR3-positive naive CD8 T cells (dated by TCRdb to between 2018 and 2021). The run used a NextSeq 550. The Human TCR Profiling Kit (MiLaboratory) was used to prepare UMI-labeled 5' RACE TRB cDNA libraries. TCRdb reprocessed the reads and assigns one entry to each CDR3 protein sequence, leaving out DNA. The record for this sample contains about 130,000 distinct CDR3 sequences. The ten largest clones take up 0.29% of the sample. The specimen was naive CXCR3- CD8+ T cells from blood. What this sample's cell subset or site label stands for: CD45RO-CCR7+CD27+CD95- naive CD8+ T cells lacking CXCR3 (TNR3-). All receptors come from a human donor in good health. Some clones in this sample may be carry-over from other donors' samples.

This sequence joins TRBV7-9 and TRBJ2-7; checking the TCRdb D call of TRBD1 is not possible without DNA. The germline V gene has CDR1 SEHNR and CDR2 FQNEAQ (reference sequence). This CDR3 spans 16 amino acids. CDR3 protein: CASSSSMGLESYEQYF. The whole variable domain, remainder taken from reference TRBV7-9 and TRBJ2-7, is DTGVSQNPRHKITKRGQNVTFRCDPISEHNRLYWYRQTLGQGPEFLTYFQNEAQLEKSRLLSDRFSAERPKGSFSTLEIQRTEQGDSAMYLCASSSSMGLESYEQYFGPGTRLTVT.

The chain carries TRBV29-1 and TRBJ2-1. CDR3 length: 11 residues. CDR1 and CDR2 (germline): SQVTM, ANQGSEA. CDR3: CSVEGESEQFF.

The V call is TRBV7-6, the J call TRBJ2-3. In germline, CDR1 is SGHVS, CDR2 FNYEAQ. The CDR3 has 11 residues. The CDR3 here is CASSQADTQYF.

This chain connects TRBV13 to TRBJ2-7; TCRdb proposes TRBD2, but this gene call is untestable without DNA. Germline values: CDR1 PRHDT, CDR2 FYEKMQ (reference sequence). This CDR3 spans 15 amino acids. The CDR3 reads CASSSNLAGRYEQYF. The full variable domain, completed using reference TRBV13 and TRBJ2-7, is AAGVIQSPRHLIKEKRETATLKCYPIPRHDTVYWYQQGPGQDPQFLISFYEKMQSDKGSIPDRFSAQQFSDYHSELNMSSLELGDSALYFCASSSNLAGRYEQYFGPGTRLTVT.

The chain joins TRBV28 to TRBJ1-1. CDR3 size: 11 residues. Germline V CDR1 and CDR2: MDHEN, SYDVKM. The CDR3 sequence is CATLEDTEAFF.

This CDR3 is CSARDVGQETQYF. This rearrangement joins TRBV20-1 to TRBJ2-5. Germline V gives CDR1 DFQATT, CDR2 SNEGSKA (reference sequence). CDR3 size: 13 residues.

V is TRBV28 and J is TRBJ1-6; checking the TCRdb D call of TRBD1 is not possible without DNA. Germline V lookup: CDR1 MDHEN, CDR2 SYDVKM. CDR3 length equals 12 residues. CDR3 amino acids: CASSSDREALHF.

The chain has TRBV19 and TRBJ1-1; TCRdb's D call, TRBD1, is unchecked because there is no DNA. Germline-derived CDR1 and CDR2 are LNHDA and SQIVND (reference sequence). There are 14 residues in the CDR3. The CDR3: CATSARAVNTEAFF.